A single T cell receptor (beta chain) is shown here with its context. CDR1 is MNHEY, CDR2 SVGAGI, per germline. There are 15 residues in the CDR3. The V end lost 3 bases, the J end lost 1 base, and 9 bases lay between the germline ends. The sample belongs to a study of blood T cell repertoires in COVID-19. About the study: The origin of the acute and convalescent COVID-19 samples was the United States, Italy and Spain. T cells, B-cell-depleted T cells, or PBMCs provided the cDNA or gDNA that served as material.

Methods used by the authors: Reference gene primers were amplified, and this amplification served to estimate nucleated cell counts. Sequencing was performed with immunoSEQ multiplex PCR; in TCRdb, only in-frame clones are kept and a portion is missing. For V, J and clone size, that table is used; D and trimming come from the DNA. The sample gives some 97,000 clones, 80% to 95% of which show up once; roughly 5% is in the top ten. This chain links TRBV6-5 with TRBJ2-2; no reliable D call. Specimen: peripheral blood. The TCR comes from a man in his 70s with acute or convalescent COVID-19. Here the CDR3 DNA reads TGTGCCAGCAGTTATAGTTCGGGGAACACCGGGGAGCTGTTTTTT. Amino acids: CASSYSSGNTGELFF.